This TCR beta chain was identified in a study of vaccination and CD4 T cells after COVID-19. V lost 2 bases and J lost 1, with 9 bases in between. The CDR3 covers 15 residues. CDR1 and CDR2 from the germline V gene are SGHTA and FQGNSA. As for this clonotype: Its antigen is unknown.

Sequence data for DNA of cultured CD4+ T cells were generated by the Oncomine TCR Beta short-read assay. TCRdb reanalysed the PCR reads using MiXCR and keeps one entry per CDR3 protein. The sample has 9,500 to 13,000 distinct CDR3 sequences, over 60% seen once. Documented treatment: approximately nine-day PBMC culture with coronavirus spike peptide pools or control peptides (ViraFEST assay). The rearrangement joins TRBV7-2 to TRBJ2-1; no clear D gene. Sequenced: CD4+ T cells from blood, cultured in vitro. This clonotype was obtained from a human donor who had recovered from COVID-19. The CDR3 DNA sequence: TGTGCCAGCAGCTTATACTGGGGATCCTACAATGAGCAGTTCTTC. Protein: CASSLYWGSYNEQFF.